The 2 T cell receptor beta chains listed next were all sequenced from one sample in a study of Tregs in tolerant kidney transplant recipients (dated by TCRdb to about 2019). Library preparation used the immunoSEQ multiplex PCR assay. This immuneACCESS table, as held by TCRdb, lists in-frame sequences with V and J called but not all clones. Of the missing ones, under half trace to an unresolved V gene in checked studies; the others have no known cause. The sample has about 5,300 clones on record. The ten most abundant clones make up 6.7% of the sample. Related donors were used in the transplants with nonmyeloablative bone marrow transplantation, and mixed chimerism was transient in the human trials. The sequencing used CD4+ T cells from blood (PBMCs), collected 14 months after the transplant. Receptors originate from a human patient who received a combined kidney and bone marrow transplant. Some T cells seen after a transplant may have their origin in the graft donor.

CDR3 loop: CASSEGGRRANTEAFF. The sequenced part of the CDR3 DNA is TGTGCCAGCAGTGAAGGGGGCCGCAGGGCGAACACTGAA. V is TRBV6-1 and J is TRBJ1-1; possible D gene TRBD1, 5 bases. Read sequence stops 3 residues before the CDR3 end, and the germline J gene provides the missing end. V lost 1 base and J 1 base, leaving 13 bases between the germline ends. The CDR3 contains 16 residues. CDR1 MNHNS and CDR2 SASEGT come from the germline V gene.

About this clone itself: The read is 3 residues too short to cover the CDR3 end, so that end is filled in from the germline J gene. The chain couples TRBV5-1 to TRBJ1-6, with D perhaps TRBD1 (6 bases). Trimming cost V 4 bases and J 4 bases, with 6 bases left between them. The CDR3 runs to 13 residues. CDR1 and CDR2 from the germline V gene are SGHRS and YFSETQ. CDR3 bases read: TGCGCCAGCAGCGGACAGTATAATTCACCC. It specifies CASSGQYNSP. The whole CDR3 sequence is CASSGQYNSPLHF.